Each of the 16 T cell receptor beta chains below was sequenced from the same sample in a study of blood T cell repertoires in COVID-19. Sequencing was performed with immunoSEQ multiplex PCR; in TCRdb, only in-frame clones are kept and a portion is missing. The repertoire holds about 190,000 clones, with 75% to 90% as singletons. The sample was peripheral blood. These receptors all stem from a woman aged 40 to 55 with acute or convalescent COVID-19.

This clone was seen a few times. The rearrangement links TRBV5-6 to TRBJ1-2, with 8 bases matching TRBD1. The V gene's germline CDR1 is SGHDT and CDR2 YYEEEE. Unmatched junction bases numbered 16, after V lost 4 bases and J lost 2 bases. The CDR3 loop spans 18 amino acids. CDR3 sequence: CASSQLKLKRQGNYGYTF. CDR3 DNA: TGTGCCAGCAGCCAACTTAAATTGAAGAGACAGGGGAACTATGGCTACACCTTC. The whole variable domain, remainder taken from reference TRBV5-6 and TRBJ1-2, is DAGVTQSPTHLIKTRGQQVTLRCSPKSGHDTVSWYQQALGQGPQFIFQYYEEEERQRGNFPDRFSGHQFPNYSSELNVNALLLGDSALYLCASSQLKLKRQGNYGYTFGSGTRLTVV.

There are a few counts of this clone. The CDR3 region has the DNA TGTGCCAGCAGAGGACAGGGGGCTGGCCAGCCCCAGCATTTT. This encodes CASRGQGAGQPQHF. The chain employs TRBV27 and TRBJ1-5; 11 positions agree with TRBD1. V dropped 6 bases and J dropped 7; count of bases not matched to a gene: 5. Germline loops: CDR1 MNHEY, CDR2 SMNVEV (reference sequence). The CDR3 contains 14 residues.

V and J are TRBV28 and TRBJ2-2; D may be TRBD2 (6 bases). CDR1 and CDR2 from the germline V gene are MDHEN and SYDVKM. The CDR3 runs to 14 residues. The germline V and J ends were trimmed by 5 bases and 3 bases, with 10 bases remaining between them. CDR3 region: CASSEGTHTGELFF. The CDR3 nucleotides read TGTGCCAGCAGTGAGGGGACTCACACCGGGGAGCTGTTTTTT. The whole variable domain, remainder taken from reference TRBV28 and TRBJ2-2, is DVKVTQSSRYLVKRTGEKVFLECVQDMDHENMFWYRQDPGLGLRLIYFSYDVKMKEKGDIPEGYSVSREKKERFSLILESASTNQTSMYLCASSEGTHTGELFFGEGSRLTVL.

The CDR3: CASSLALGQGARSTEAFF. CDR3 DNA: TGCGCCAGCAGCTTGGCCCTGGGACAGGGGGCGCGGAGCACTGAAGCTTTCTTT. The gene calls are TRBV5-1 and TRBJ1-1, with 12 bases that match TRBD1. V was clipped by 0 bases and J by 4 bases; unmatched bases: 10. Germline assignment: CDR1 SGHRS and CDR2 YFSETQ. The CDR3 covers 18 residues. Based on the CDR3 plus reference TRBV5-1 and TRBJ1-1, the full variable domain is KAGVTQTPRYLIKTRGQQVTLSCSPISGHRSVSWYQQTPGQGLQFLFEYFSETQRNKGNFPGRFSGRQFSNSRSEMNVSTLELGDSALYLCASSLALGQGARSTEAFFGQGTRLTVV.

The chain recombines TRBV2 with TRBJ2-7; the D is unclear. The CDR3 consists of 14 residues. Trimming took 8 bases from V and 0 from J, leaving 14 bases between them. Looked up from germline, CDR1 is SNHLY and CDR2 is FYNNEI. The CDR3 sequence: CASHPRFDSYEQYF. The DNA of the CDR3 is TGTGCCAGCCACCCTCGGTTTGACTCCTACGAGCAGTACTTC.

The CDR3 loop is CATSPSAGNEQFF. The CDR3 DNA sequence: TGTGCCACCAGTCCCTCCGCGGGGAATGAGCAGTTCTTC. The rearrangement uses TRBV24-1 and TRBJ2-1; TRBD2 is a possible D gene (6 bases). V lost 6 bases and J 7 bases, leaving 12 bases between the germline ends. This CDR3 spans 13 amino acids. Germline loops: CDR1 KGHDR, CDR2 SFDVKD.

This rearrangement joins TRBV18 to TRBJ2-5; 8 nucleotides align to TRBD2. Trimming removed 2 bases from V and 3 bases from J; junction bases left unmatched: 8. Germline V CDR1 and CDR2: KGHSH, LQKENI. The CDR3 totals 16 residues. CDR3 loop: CASSPKVGLVKETQYF. For the CDR3, the DNA is TGTGCCAGCTCACCAAAGGTGGGACTAGTAAAAGAGACCCAGTACTTC.

The V call is TRBV10-1, the J call TRBJ1-3; 9 positions match TRBD1. Germline trimming cut 0 bases from V and 3 bases from J; bases unmatched to any gene: 3. Germline V gene lookup returns CDR1 WNHNN and CDR2 SYGVQD (reference sequence). This CDR3 is 16 amino acids long. The CDR3 DNA is TGCGCCAGCAGTGAGTCGGGGGACAGGGATGGAAACACCATATATTTT. This gives the protein CASSESGDRDGNTIYF.

This sequence joins TRBV4-1 and TRBJ2-7; possible D gene TRBD2, 5 bases. The CDR3 has 14 residues. Trimming stripped 0 bases from V and 5 bases from J, with 11 bases between. Germline CDR1 reads MGHRA; CDR2 reads YSYEKL. The CDR3 sequence: CASSQDGGADEQYF. As DNA, the CDR3 is TGCGCCAGCAGCCAAGATGGTGGAGCGGACGAGCAGTACTTC.

Here the CDR3 reads CASSLTSSVPNEQFF. The CDR3 DNA reads TGTGCCAGCAGCTTGACCTCTAGCGTTCCTAATGAGCAGTTCTTC. The chain uses TRBV6-5 and TRBJ2-1; possibly TRBD2 for D (6 bases). The CDR3 has 15 residues. Germline V lookup: CDR1 MNHEY, CDR2 SVGAGI. V lost 6 bases to trimming and J lost 7 bases, with 19 bases between them.

The rearrangement links TRBV27 to TRBJ1-2; D uncertain. The CDR3 runs to 14 residues. Per germline, CDR1 MNHEY and CDR2 SMNVEV (reference sequence). Trimming left V 2 bases short and J 0 bases short, with 7 bases between. In DNA, the CDR3 is TGTGCCAGCAGTTTAGCTCACACTAACTATGGCTACACCTTC. Its translation is CASSLAHTNYGYTF.

The J gene is TRBJ1-4, the V gene TRBV30; tentatively, D is TRBD1 (5 bases). CDR3 length equals 11 residues. Germline CDR1 GTSNPN, CDR2 SVGIG (reference sequence). V gave up 0 bases and J gave up 12 bases, with 8 bases separating them. CDR3 sequence (DNA): TGTGCCTGGAGTGTAACGGGGGAACTGTTTTTT. Its protein is CAWSVTGELFF. The full variable domain, rest sourced from reference TRBV30 and TRBJ1-4, is SQTIHQWPATLVQPVGSPLSLECTVEGTSNPNLYWYRQAAGRGLQLLFYSVGIGQISSEVPQNLSASRPQDRQFILSSKKLLLSDSGFYLCAWSVTGELFFGSGTQLSVL.

This clone was counted a single time. At the DNA level, this CDR3 is encoded by other sequences in the same sample as well. This chain connects TRBV4-1 to TRBJ1-1; 10 positions match TRBD1. This CDR3 comprises 15 residues. J was trimmed by 5 bases and V by 3 bases; bases with no gene match: 6. Germline V gives CDR1 MGHRA, CDR2 YSYEKL. The CDR3, as DNA: TGCGCCAGCAGCCACCCGGGACAGGGGATGACTGAAGCTTTCTTT. Residues: CASSHPGQGMTEAFF.

This clone was picked up a small number of times. This chain connects TRBV10-1 to TRBJ2-3; no definite D call. This CDR3 comprises 12 residues. V gave up 4 bases and J gave up 3 bases, with 5 bases separating them. CDR1 is WNHNN, CDR2 SYGVQD, per germline (reference sequence). The CDR3 nucleotides are TGCGCCAGCAGTGCACAAACAGATACGCAGTATTTT. It yields the protein CASSAQTDTQYF.

The chain couples TRBV11-1 to TRBJ2-7, with 10 positions matching TRBD1. Germline CDR1 reads SGHAT; CDR2 reads FQDESV (reference sequence). Losses at the gene ends were 4 bases for V and 4 bases for J; bases not matched to a gene: 7. The CDR3 runs 15 residues. The CDR3 bases are TGTGCCAGCAGCTCAAGACAGGGGGCGCGGTACGAGCAGTACTTC. Protein sequence: CASSSRQGARYEQYF.

The chain carries TRBV5-1 and TRBJ2-2; TRBD2 might be the D (5 bases). Trimming stripped 0 bases from V and 3 bases from J, with 9 bases between. This CDR3 contains 15 residues. The germline CDR1 and CDR2 sequences are SGHRS and YFSETQ. The CDR3 DNA reads TGCGCCAGCAGCTTGGGGGGAGACTACACCGGGGAGCTGTTTTTT. This translates into CASSLGGDYTGELFF.